This T cell receptor (beta chain) was captured by sequencing in a study of blood T cell repertoires in COVID-19. Assay: immunoSEQ multiplex PCR; the TCRdb copy retains only in-frame clones and omits some. The repertoire holds fewer than 450,000 clones, with around 90% as singletons. This CDR3 has 18 amino acids. The junction had 7 bases not matched to a gene; V was cut back by 4 bases and J by 1 base. The germline V gene encodes CDR1 SNHLY and CDR2 FYNNEI. The TCR comes from a woman under 30 who had recovered from COVID-19. This chain joins TRBV2 and TRBJ2-4; TRBD2 agrees at 13 bases. Input material: peripheral blood. Here the CDR3 reads CASSVQTSGRKAKNIQYF. Here the CDR3 DNA reads TGTGCCAGCAGTGTACAGACTAGCGGGAGGAAGGCCAAAAACATTCAGTACTTC.